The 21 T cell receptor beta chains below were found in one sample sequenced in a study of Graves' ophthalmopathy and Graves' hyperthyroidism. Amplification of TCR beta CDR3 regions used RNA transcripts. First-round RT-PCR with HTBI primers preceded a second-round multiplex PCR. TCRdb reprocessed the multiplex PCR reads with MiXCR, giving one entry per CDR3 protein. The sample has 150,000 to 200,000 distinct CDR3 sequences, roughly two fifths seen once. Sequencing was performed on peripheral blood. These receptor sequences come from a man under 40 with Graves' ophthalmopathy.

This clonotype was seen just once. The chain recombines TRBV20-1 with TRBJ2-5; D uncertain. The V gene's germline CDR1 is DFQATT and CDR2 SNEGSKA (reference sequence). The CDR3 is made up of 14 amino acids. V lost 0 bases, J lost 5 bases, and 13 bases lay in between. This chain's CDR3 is CSARDLGSGETQYF. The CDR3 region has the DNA TGCAGTGCTAGAGATTTGGGGTCCGGGGAGACCCAGTACTTC.

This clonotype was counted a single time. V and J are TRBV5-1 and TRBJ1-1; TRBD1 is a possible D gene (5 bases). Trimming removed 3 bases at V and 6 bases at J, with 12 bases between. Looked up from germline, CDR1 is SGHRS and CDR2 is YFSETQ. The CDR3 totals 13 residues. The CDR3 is CASSWRRDAEAFF. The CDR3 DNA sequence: TGCGCCAGCAGCTGGCGCAGGGACGCTGAAGCTTTCTTT.

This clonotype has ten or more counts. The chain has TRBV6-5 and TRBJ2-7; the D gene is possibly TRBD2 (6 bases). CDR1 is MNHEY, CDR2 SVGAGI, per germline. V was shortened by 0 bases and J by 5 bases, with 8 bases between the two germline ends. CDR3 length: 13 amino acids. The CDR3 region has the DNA TGTGCCAGCAGTTACTCGGGACTCAACGAGCAGTACTTC. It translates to CASSYSGLNEQYF.

For the CDR3, the DNA is TGTGCCAGTAGAAATCAGCGGGAGCATCCCTACGAGCAGTACTTC. Encoded protein: CASRNQREHPYEQYF. The chain employs TRBV19 and TRBJ2-7, with 8 nucleotides matching TRBD2. V lost 6 bases and J lost 2; bases outside the gene matches: 9. The CDR3 length is 15 residues. CDR1 and CDR2 from the germline V gene are LNHDA and SQIVND (reference sequence).

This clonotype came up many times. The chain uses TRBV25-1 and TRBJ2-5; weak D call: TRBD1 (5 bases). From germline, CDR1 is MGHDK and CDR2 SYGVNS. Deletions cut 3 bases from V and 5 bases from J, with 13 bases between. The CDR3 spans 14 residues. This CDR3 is CASSEGLSGETQYF. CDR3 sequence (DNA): TGTGCCAGCAGTGAGGGGCTGTCAGGGGAGACCCAGTACTTC. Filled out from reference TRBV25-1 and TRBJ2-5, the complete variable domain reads EADIYQTPRYLVIGTGKKITLECSQTMGHDKMYWYQQDPGMELHLIHYSYGVNSTEKGDLSSESTVSRIRTEHFPLTLESARPSHTSQYLCASSEGLSGETQYFGPGTRLLVL.

Here the CDR3 DNA reads TGTGCCAGCATCAACGTCGCGGGACAGGGTTTTCAGCCCCAGCATTTT. It is translated as CASINVAGQGFQPQHF. This rearrangement joins TRBV28 to TRBJ1-5, with 9 bases identical to TRBD1. V dropped 7 bases and J dropped 6; count of bases not matched to a gene: 13. The CDR3 loop spans 16 amino acids. Germline CDR1 reads MDHEN; CDR2 reads SYDVKM. Together with reference TRBV28 and TRBJ1-5, the CDR3 gives the full variable domain: DVKVTQSSRYLVKRTGEKVFLECVQDMDHENMFWYRQDPGLGLRLIYFSYDVKMKEKGDIPEGYSVSREKKERFSLILESASTNQTSMYLCASINVAGQGFQPQHFGDGTRLSIL.

The CDR3, as DNA: TGTGCCAGCAGTTACGGCGGGACGGGGGATCAGCCCCAGCATTTT. Residues: CASSYGGTGDQPQHF. The chain links TRBV6-2 or TRBV6-3 to TRBJ1-5; possible D gene TRBD1, 5 bases. V lost 2 bases to trimming and J lost 5 bases, with 13 bases between them. In germline, CDR1 is MNHEY, CDR2 SVGEGT. The CDR3 has 15 residues.

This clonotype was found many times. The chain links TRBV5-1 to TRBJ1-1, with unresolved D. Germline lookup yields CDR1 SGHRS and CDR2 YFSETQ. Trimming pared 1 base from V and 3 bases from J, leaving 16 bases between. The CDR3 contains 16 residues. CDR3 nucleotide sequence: TGCGCCAGCAGCTTGAACCCGCGTGGGGTGGACACTGAAGCTTTCTTT. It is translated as CASSLNPRGVDTEAFF.

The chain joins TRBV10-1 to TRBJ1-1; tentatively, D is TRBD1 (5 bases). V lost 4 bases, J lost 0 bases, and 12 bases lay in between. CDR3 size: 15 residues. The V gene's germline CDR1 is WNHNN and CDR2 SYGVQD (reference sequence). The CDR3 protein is CASSAASGMNTEAFF. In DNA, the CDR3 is TGCGCCAGCAGTGCGGCTTCAGGGATGAACACTGAAGCTTTCTTT.

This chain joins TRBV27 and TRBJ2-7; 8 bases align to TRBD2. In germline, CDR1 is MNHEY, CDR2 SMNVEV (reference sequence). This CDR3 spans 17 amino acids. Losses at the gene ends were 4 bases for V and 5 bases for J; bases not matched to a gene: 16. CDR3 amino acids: CASSSTGLSPGGNEQYF. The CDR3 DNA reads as TGTGCCAGCAGTTCTACGGGACTTAGCCCGGGGGGGAACGAGCAGTACTTC.

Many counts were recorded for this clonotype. CDR3 region: CASSVPTGRAEAFF. The CDR3 DNA follows: TGTGCCAGCAGTGTCCCTACAGGGAGAGCTGAAGCTTTCTTT. The gene calls are TRBV28 and TRBJ1-1; D is perhaps TRBD1 (6 bases). V lost 5 bases and J lost 6, with 16 bases in between. Germline CDR1 MDHEN, CDR2 SYDVKM. This CDR3 has 14 residues.

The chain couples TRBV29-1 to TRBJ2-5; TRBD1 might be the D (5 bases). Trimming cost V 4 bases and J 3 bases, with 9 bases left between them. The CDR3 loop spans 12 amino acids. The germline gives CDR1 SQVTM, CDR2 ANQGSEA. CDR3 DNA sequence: TGCAGCGTTGCGGCCAGGGAAGAGACCCAGTACTTC. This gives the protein CSVAAREETQYF. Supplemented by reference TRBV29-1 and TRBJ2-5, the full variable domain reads SAVISQKPSRDICQRGTSLTIQCQVDSQVTMMFWYRQQPGQSLTLIATANQGSEATYESGFVIDKFPISRPNLTFSTLTVSNMSPEDSSIYLCSVAAREETQYFGPGTRLLVL.

The CDR3 region is CASSATDPGANVLTF. CDR3 sequence (DNA): TGTGCCAGTAGTGCGACAGACCCTGGGGCCAACGTCCTGACTTTC. The rearrangement joins TRBV19 to TRBJ2-6; a possible D gene is TRBD1 (5 bases). This CDR3 has 15 amino acids. V shed 5 bases and J shed 2 bases, with 10 bases lying between them. Germline V gene lookup returns CDR1 LNHDA and CDR2 SQIVND (reference sequence).

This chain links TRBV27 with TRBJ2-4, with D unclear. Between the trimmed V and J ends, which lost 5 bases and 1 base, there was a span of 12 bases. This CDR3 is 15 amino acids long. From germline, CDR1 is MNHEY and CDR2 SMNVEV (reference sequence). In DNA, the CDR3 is TGTGCCAGCAGTGGAATGATGGGGGCCAAAAACATTCAGTACTTC. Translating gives CASSGMMGAKNIQYF.

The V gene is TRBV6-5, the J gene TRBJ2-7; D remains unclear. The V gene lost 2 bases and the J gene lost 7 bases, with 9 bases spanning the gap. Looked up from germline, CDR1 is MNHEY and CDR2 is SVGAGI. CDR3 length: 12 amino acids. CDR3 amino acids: CASSYRLGEQYF. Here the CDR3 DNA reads TGTGCCAGCAGTTACCGTCTTGGGGAGCAGTACTTC.

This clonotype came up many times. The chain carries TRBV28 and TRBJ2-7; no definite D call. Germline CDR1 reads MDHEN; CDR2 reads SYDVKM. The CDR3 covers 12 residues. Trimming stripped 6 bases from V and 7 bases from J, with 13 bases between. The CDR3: CASSAGFREQYF. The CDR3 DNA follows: TGTGCCAGCAGCGCAGGTTTTCGGGAGCAGTACTTC.

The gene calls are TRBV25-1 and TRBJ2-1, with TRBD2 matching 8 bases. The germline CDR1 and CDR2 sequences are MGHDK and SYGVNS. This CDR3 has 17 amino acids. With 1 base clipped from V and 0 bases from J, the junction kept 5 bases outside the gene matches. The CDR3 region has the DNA TGTGCCAGCAGTGAATCAACTAGCGGCAGCTCCTACAATGAGCAGTTCTTC. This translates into CASSESTSGSSYNEQFF. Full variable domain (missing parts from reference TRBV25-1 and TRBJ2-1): EADIYQTPRYLVIGTGKKITLECSQTMGHDKMYWYQQDPGMELHLIHYSYGVNSTEKGDLSSESTVSRIRTEHFPLTLESARPSHTSQYLCASSESTSGSSYNEQFFGPGTRLTVL.

The CDR3 reads CASSLMPHQNYGYTF. Here the CDR3 DNA reads TGTGCCAGCAGTTTAATGCCCCACCAGAACTATGGCTACACCTTC. The rearrangement links TRBV12-3 or TRBV12-4 to TRBJ1-2; D not resolved. Trimming took off 2 bases at V and 2 bases at J, with 12 bases between the two ends. The CDR3 contains 15 residues.

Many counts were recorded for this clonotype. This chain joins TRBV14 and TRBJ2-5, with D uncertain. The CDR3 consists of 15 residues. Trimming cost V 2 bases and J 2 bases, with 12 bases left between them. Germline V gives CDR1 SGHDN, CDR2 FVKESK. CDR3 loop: CASSQLYSQQETQYF. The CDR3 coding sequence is TGTGCCAGCAGCCAACTGTATAGCCAACAAGAGACCCAGTACTTC.

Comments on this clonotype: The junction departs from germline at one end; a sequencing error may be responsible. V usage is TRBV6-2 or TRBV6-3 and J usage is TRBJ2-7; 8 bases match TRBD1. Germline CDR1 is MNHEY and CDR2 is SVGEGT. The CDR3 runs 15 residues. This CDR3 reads CASSLGQGVTYEQYF. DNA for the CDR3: TGTGCAAGCAGCTTAGGACAGGGAGTGACCTACGAGCAGTACTTC.

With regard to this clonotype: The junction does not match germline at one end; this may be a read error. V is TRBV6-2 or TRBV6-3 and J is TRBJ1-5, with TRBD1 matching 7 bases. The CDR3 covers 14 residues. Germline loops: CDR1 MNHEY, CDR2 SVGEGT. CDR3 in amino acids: CASSPGQSTIPLAF. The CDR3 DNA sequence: TGTGCCAGCAGCCCGGGACAGTCGACCATCCCCTTAGCTTTT.